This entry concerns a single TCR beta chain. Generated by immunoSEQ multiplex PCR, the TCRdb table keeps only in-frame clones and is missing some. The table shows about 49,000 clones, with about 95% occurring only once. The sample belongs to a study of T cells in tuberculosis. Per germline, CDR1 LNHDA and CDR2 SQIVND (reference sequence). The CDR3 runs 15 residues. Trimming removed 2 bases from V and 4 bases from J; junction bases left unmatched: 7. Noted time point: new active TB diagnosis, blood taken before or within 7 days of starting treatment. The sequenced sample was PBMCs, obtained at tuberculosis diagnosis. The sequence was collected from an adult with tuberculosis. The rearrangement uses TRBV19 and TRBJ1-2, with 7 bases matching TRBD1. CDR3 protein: CASSINDHRGYGYTF. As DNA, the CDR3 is TGTGCCAGTAGTATAAACGACCACAGGGGCTATGGCTACACCTTC. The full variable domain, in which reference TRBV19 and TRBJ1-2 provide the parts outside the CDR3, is DGGITQSPKYLFRKEGQNVTLSCEQNLNHDAMYWYRQDPGQGLRLIYYSQIVNDFQKGDIAEGYSVSREKKESFPLTVTSAQKNPTAFYLCASSINDHRGYGYTFGSGTRLTVV.